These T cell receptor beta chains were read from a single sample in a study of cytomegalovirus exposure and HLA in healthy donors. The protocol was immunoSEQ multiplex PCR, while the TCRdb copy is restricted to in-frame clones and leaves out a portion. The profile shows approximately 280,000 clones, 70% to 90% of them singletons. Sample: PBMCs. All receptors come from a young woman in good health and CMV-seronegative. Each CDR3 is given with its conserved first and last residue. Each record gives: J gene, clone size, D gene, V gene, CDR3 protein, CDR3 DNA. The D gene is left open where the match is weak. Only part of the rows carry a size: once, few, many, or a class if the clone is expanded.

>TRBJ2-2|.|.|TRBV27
CASSEEAANTGELFF
TGTGCCAGCAGTGAAGAGGCGGCGAACACCGGGGAGCTGTTTTTT
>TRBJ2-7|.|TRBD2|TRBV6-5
CASSYSLAGGHEQYF
TGTGCCAGCAGTTACTCTCTAGCGGGAGGCCACGAGCAGTACTTC
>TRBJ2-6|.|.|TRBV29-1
CSVGQGLSGANVLTF
TGCAGCGTTGGACAGGGACTCTCTGGGGCCAACGTCCTGACTTTC
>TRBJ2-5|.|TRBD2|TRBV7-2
CASSSRAGEETQYF
TGTGCCAGCAGCTCCCGAGCGGGGGAAGAGACCCAGTACTTC
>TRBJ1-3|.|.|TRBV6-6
CASRHQGSGNTIYF
TGTGCCAGCAGACACCAGGGGTCTGGAAACACCATATATTTT
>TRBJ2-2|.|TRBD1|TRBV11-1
CASSPRTGDAELFF
TGTGCCAGCAGCCCCCGGACAGGGGATGCGGAGCTGTTTTTT
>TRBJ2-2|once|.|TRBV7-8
CASSLFPDNTGELFF
TGTGCCAGCAGCTTATTTCCAGATAACACCGGGGAGCTGTTTTTT
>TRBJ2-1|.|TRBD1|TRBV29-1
CSATSLDREYNEQFF
TGCAGCGCTACCTCCCTAGACAGGGAGTACAATGAGCAGTTCTTC
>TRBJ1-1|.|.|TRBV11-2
CASNQGRNTEAFF
TGTGCCAGCAACCAAGGGAGAAACACTGAAGCTTTCTTT
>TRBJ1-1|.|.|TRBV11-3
CASSLSDTEAFF
TGTGCCAGCAGCTTATCTGACACTGAAGCTTTCTTT
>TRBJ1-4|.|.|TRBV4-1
CASSQDRRYPTNEKLFF
TGCGCCAGCAGCCAAGATCGGCGGTACCCAACTAATGAAAAACTGTTTTTT
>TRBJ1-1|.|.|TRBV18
CASSPLAGLNTEAFF
TGTGCCAGCTCACCACTAGCGGGGTTGAACACTGAAGCTTTCTTT
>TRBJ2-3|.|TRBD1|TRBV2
CASSAQGPTDTQYF
TGTGCCAGCAGTGCACAGGGGCCCACAGATACGCAGTATTTT
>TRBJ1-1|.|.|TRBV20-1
CSASRHTEAFF
TGCAGTGCTAGTCGTCACACTGAAGCTTTCTTT
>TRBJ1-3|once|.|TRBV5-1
CASSPGDSNSGNTIYF
TGCGCCAGCAGCCCTGGGGACTCGAACTCTGGAAACACCATATATTTT
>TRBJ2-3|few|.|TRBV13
CASSLNRVPDTQYF
TGTGCCAGCAGCCTCAACAGGGTCCCAGATACGCAGTATTTT
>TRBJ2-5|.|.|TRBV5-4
CASSLARTVQETQYF
TGTGCCAGCAGCTTGGCCAGGACAGTACAAGAGACCCAGTACTTC
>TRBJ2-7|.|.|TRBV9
CASSVDSPYEQYF
TGTGCCAGCAGCGTGGACAGTCCCTACGAGCAGTACTTC
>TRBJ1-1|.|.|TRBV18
CASSPLLTRGKVNTEAFF
TGTGCCAGCTCACCACTTTTGACCAGGGGAAAGGTGAACACTGAAGCTTTCTTT
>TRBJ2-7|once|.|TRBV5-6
CASSLQARYEQYF
TGTGCCAGCAGCTTACAGGCAAGATACGAGCAGTACTTC
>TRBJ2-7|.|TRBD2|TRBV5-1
CASRSGGLNEQYF
TGCGCCAGCCGGTCGGGAGGGCTCAACGAGCAGTACTTC
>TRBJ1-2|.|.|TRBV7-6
CASSRGGRVYGYTF
TGTGCCAGCAGCCGGGGGGGCAGGGTCTATGGCTACACCTTC
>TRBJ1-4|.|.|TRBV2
CASSAHLMGQVKEKLFF
TGTGCCAGCAGTGCCCATCTGATGGGGCAGGTGAAGGAAAAACTGTTTTTT
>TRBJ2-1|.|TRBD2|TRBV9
CASSFGGAWGNEQFF
TGTGCCAGCAGCTTCGGGGGGGCCTGGGGAAATGAGCAGTTCTTC